This T cell receptor beta chain originates from a study of shared clonotypes between healthy human individuals. The V and J ends lost 5 bases and 1 base respectively, with 8 bases between them. The CDR3 loop spans 13 amino acids. CDR1 is SGHAT and CDR2 is FQNNGV in the germline V gene. Generated by immunoSEQ multiplex PCR, the TCRdb table keeps only in-frame clones and is missing some. The repertoire holds some 2,000,000 clones, with 90% to 96% as singletons. The chain has TRBV11-2 and TRBJ1-1; D remains ambiguous. Sequencing was carried out using naive CD4+ T cells sorted from blood. This sample's subset: CD45RA+ positively selected. This TCR derives from a man between 18 and 29 years old in good health. CDR3: CASSPTSNTEAFF. The CDR3 DNA reads TGTGCCAGCAGCCCCACATCGAACACTGAAGCTTTCTTT.